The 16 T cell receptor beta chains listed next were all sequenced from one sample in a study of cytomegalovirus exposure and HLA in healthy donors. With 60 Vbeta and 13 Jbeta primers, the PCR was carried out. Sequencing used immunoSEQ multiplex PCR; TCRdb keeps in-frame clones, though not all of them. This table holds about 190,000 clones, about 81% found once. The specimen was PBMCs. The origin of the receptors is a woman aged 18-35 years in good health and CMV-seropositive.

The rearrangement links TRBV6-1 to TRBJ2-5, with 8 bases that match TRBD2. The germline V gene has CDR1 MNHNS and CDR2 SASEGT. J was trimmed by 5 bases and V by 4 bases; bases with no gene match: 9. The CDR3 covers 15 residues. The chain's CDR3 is CASSGEAGVRETQYF. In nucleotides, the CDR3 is TGTGCCAGCAGTGGGGAAGCGGGGGTTCGGGAGACCCAGTACTTC.

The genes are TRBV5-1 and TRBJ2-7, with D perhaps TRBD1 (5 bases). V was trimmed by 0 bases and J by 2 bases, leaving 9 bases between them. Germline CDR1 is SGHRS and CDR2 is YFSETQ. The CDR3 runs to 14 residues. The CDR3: CASSLGQLTYEQYF. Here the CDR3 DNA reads TGCGCCAGCAGCTTGGGACAGTTAACCTACGAGCAGTACTTC.

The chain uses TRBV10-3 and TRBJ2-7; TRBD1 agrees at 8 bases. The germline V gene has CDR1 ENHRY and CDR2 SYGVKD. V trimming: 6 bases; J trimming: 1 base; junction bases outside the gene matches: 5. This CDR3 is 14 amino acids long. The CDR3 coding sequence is TGTGCCATCAGGGCAGGGGGCGAATCCTACGAGCAGTACTTC. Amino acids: CAIRAGGESYEQYF.

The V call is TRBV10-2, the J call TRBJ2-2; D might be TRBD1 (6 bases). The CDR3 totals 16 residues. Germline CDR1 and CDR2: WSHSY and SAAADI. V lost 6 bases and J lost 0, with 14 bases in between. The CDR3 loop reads CASRARQDSNTGELFF. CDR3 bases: TGCGCCAGCAGGGCAAGACAGGACTCGAACACCGGGGAGCTGTTTTTT.

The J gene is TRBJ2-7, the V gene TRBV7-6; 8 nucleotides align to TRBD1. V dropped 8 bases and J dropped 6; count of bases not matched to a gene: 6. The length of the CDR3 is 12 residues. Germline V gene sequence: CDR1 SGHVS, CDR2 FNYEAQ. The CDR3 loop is CASLGQGREQYF. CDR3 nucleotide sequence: TGTGCCAGCTTAGGACAGGGACGCGAGCAGTACTTC. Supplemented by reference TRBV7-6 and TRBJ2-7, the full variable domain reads GAGVSQSPRYKVTKRGQDVALRCDPISGHVSLYWYRQALGQGPEFLTYFNYEAQQDKSGLPNDRFSAERPEGSISTLTIQRTEQRDSAMYRCASLGQGREQYFGPGTRLTVT.

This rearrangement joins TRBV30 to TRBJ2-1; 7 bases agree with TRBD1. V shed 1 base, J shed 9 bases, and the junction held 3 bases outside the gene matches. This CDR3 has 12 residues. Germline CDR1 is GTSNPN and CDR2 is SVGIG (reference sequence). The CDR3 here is CAWSGQGVEQFF. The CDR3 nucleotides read TGTGCCTGGAGTGGTCAGGGGGTTGAGCAGTTCTTC. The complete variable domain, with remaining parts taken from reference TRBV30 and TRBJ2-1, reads SQTIHQWPATLVQPVGSPLSLECTVEGTSNPNLYWYRQAAGRGLQLLFYSVGIGQISSEVPQNLSASRPQDRQFILSSKKLLLSDSGFYLCAWSGQGVEQFFGPGTRLTVL.

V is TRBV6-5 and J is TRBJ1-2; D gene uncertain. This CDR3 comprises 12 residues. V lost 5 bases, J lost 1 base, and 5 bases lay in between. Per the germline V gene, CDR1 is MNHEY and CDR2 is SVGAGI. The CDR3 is CASSTFNYGYTF. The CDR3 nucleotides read TGTGCCAGCAGTACATTTAACTATGGCTACACCTTC.

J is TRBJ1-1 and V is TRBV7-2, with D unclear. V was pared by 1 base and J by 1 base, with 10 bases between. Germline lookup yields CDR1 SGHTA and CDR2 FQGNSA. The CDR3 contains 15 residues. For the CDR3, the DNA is TGTGCCAGCAGCTTAGGATCTAATCAGAACACTGAAGCTTTCTTT. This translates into CASSLGSNQNTEAFF. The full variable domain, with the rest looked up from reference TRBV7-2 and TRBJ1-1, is GAGVSQSPSNKVTEKGKDVELRCDPISGHTALYWYRQSLGQGLEFLIYFQGNSAPDKSGLPSDRFSAERTGGSVSTLTIQRTQQEDSAVYLCASSLGSNQNTEAFFGQGTRLTVV.

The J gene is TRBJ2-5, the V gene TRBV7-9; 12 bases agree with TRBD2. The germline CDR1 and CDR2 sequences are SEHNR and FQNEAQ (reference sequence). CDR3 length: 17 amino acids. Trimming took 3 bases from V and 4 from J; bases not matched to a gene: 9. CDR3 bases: TGTGCCAGCAGCTTTTTCTCGGGACTAGCGGGCGGAGAGACCCAGTACTTC. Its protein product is CASSFFSGLAGGETQYF.

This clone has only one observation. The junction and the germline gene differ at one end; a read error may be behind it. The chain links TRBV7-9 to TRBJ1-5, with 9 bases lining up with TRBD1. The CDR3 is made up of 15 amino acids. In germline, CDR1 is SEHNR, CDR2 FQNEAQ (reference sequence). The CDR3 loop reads CSSSYGTGSNQPQHF. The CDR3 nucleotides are TGTTCCAGCAGCTATGGGACAGGGAGCAATCAGCCCCAGCATTTT.

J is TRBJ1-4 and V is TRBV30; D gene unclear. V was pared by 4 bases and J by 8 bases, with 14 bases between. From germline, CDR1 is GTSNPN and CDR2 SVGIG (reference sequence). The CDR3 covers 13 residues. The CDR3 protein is CAWKGNEREKLFF. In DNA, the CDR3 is TGTGCCTGGAAGGGAAATGAGCGGGAAAAACTGTTTTTT.

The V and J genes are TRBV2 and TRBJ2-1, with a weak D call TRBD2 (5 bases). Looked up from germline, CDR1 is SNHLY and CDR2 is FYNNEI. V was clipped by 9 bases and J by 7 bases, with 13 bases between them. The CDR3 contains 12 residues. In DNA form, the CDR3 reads TGTGCCAGTAACGGGGTTACAAATGAGCAGTTCTTC. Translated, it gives CASNGVTNEQFF.

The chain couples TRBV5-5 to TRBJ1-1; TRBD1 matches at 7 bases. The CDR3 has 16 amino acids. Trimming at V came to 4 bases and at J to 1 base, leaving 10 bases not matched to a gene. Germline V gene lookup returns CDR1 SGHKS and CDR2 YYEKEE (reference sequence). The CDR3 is CASSPDRARGNTEAFF. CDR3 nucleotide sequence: TGTGCCAGCAGCCCCGACAGGGCTAGGGGGAACACTGAAGCTTTCTTT.

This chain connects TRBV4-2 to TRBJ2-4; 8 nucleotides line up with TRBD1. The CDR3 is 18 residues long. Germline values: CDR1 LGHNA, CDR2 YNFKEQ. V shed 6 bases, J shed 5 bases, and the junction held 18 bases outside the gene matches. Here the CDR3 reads CASRDAPGGAIRENIQYF. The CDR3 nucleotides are TGTGCCAGCAGGGACGCTCCAGGGGGCGCGATCAGAGAAAACATTCAGTACTTC.

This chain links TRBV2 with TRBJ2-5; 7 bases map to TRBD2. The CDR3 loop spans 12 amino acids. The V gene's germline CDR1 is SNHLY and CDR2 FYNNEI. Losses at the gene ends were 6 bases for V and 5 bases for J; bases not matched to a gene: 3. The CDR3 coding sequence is TGTGCCAGCAGGAGCGGGGACGAGACCCAGTACTTC. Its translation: CASRSGDETQYF.

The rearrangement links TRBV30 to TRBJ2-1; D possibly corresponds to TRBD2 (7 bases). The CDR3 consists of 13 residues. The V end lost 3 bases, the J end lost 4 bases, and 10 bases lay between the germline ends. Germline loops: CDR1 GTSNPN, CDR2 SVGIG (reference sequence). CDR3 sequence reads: CAWSGGPYNEQFF. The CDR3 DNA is TGTGCCTGGAGCGGGGGGCCGTACAATGAGCAGTTCTTC.